This T cell receptor beta chain was identified in a study of T cells after yellow fever vaccination. J was trimmed by 0 bases and V by 0 bases; bases with no gene match: 5. Per the germline V gene, CDR1 is MGHRA and CDR2 is YSYEKL. The CDR3 is 17 amino acids. This clonotype has only a few counts. Its antigen is as yet unknown. Synthesis of TCR cDNA relied on 5'RACE template switching, which attached a universal primer site and UMIs. In TCRdb, the 5' RACE reads were re-called with MiXCR into one record per CDR3 protein. The table shows about 300,000 distinct CDR3 sequences, with about 4% occurring only once. Regarding the study as a whole: Just a small share of clonotypes turned up in the CD4 compartment as well as the CD8 compartment. A weaker secondary response peaked on day 5, the primary on day 15. Reappearance after the booster was seen for most primary-vaccination clones, at 95% to 96% CD4 and more than 80% CD8.

The starting material was PBMCs, obtained 5 days after the yellow fever booster vaccination. This receptor was identified in a man in his late teens or twenties who received the YFV17D yellow fever vaccine. The chain carries TRBV4-1 and TRBJ2-1; TRBD2 aligns across 7 bases. The CDR3 sequence is CASSQDLGRGSYNEQFF. CDR3 sequence (DNA): TGCGCCAGCAGCCAAGACCTGGGGAGGGGCTCCTACAATGAGCAGTTCTTC.